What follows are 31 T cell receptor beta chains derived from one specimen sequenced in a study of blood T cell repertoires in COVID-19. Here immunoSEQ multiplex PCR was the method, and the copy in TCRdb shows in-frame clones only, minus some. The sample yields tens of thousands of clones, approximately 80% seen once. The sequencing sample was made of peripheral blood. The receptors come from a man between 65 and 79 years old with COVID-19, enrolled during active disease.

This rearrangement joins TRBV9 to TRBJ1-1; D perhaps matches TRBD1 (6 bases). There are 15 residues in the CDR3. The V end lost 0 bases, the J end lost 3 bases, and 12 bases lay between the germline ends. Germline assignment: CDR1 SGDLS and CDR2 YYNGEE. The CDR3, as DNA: TGTGCCAGCAGCGTAGGAGGGGGAAGCGACACTGAAGCTTTCTTT. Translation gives CASSVGGGSDTEAFF.

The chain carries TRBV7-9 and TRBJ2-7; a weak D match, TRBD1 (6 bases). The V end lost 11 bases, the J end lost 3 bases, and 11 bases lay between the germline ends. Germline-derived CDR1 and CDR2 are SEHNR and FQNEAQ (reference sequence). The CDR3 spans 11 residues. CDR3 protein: CAVEGHYEQYF. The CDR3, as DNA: TGTGCCGTTGAGGGACACTACGAGCAGTACTTC.

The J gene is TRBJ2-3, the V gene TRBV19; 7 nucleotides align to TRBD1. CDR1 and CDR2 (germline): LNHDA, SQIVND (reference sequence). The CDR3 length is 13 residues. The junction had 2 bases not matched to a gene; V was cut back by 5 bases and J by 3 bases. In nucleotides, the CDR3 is TGTGCCAGTAGTGGACAGGAAACAGATACGCAGTATTTT. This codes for CASSGQETDTQYF.

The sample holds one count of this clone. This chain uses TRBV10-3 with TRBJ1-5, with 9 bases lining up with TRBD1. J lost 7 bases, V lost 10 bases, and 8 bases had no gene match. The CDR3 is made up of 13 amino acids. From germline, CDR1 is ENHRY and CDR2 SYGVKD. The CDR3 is CATQQGAGQPQHF. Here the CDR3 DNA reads TGTGCCACCCAACAGGGGGCAGGGCAGCCCCAGCATTTT.

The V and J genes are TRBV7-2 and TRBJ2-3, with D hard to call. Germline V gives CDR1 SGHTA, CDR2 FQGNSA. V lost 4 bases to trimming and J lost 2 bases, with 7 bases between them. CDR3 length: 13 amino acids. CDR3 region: CASSSPLTDTQYF. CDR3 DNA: TGTGCCAGCAGCTCTCCCCTCACAGATACGCAGTATTTT.

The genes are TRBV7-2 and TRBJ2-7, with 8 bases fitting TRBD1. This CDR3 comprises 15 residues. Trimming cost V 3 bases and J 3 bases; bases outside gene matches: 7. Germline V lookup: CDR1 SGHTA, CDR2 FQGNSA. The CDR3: CASSFLQGGNYEQYF. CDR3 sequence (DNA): TGTGCCAGCAGCTTCCTACAGGGGGGAAACTACGAGCAGTACTTC.

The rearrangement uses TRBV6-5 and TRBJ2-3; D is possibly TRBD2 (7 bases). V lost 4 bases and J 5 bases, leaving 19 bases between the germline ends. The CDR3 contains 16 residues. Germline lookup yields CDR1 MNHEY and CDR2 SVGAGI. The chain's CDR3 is CASSSTYRGAGDTQYF. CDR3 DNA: TGTGCCAGCAGTTCGACTTATCGGGGGGCGGGAGATACGCAGTATTTT.

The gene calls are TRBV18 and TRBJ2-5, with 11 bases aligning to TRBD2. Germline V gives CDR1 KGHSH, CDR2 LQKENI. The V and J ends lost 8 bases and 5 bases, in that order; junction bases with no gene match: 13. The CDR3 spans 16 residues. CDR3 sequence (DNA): TGTGCCAGCCGTTGGGCCGTGACTAGCGGGACTGAGACCCAGTACTTC. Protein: CASRWAVTSGTETQYF. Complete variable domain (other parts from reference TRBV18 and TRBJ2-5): NAGVMQNPRHLVRRRGQEARLRCSPMKGHSHVYWYRQLPEEGLKFMVYLQKENIIDESGMPKERFSAEFPKEGPSILRIQQVVRGDSAAYFCASRWAVTSGTETQYFGPGTRLLVL.

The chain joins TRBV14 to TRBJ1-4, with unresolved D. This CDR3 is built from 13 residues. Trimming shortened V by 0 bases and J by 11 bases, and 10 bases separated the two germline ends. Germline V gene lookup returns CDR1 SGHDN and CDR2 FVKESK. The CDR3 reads CASSQDLSGKLFF. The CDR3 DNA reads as TGTGCCAGCAGCCAAGATCTATCCGGTAAACTGTTTTTT.

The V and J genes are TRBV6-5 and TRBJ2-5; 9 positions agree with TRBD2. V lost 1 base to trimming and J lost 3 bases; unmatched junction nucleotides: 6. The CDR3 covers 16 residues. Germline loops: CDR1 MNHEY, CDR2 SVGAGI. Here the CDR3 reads CASSYWSSGEKETQYF. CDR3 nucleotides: TGTGCCAGCAGTTACTGGTCTAGCGGGGAGAAAGAGACCCAGTACTTC.

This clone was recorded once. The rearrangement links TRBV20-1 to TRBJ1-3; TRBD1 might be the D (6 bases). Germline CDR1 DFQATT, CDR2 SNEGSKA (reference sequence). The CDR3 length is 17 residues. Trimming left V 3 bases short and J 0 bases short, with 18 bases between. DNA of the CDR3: TGCAGTGCTAGTTGGGCCAGGGGTCAAAGCTCTGGAAACACCATATATTTT. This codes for CSASWARGQSSGNTIYF.

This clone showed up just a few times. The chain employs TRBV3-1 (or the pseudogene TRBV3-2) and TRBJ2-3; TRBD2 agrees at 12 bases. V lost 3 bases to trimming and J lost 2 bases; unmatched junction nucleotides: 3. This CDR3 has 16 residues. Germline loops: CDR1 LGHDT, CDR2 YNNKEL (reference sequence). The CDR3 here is CASSHWTSGNTDTQYF. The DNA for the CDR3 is TGTGCCAGCAGCCATTGGACTAGCGGGAACACAGATACGCAGTATTTT.

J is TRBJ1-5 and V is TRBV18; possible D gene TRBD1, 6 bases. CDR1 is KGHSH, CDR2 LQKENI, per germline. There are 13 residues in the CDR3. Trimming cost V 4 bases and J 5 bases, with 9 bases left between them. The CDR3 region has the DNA TGTGCCAGCTCACAAGGGGGGGATCAGCCCCAGCATTTT. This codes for CASSQGGDQPQHF.

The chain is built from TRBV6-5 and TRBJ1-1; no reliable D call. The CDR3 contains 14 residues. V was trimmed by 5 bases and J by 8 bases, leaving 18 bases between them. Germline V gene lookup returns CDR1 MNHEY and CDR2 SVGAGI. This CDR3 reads CASSPTSTRSEAFF. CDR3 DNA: TGTGCCAGCAGTCCCACTAGTACAAGAAGCGAAGCTTTCTTT.

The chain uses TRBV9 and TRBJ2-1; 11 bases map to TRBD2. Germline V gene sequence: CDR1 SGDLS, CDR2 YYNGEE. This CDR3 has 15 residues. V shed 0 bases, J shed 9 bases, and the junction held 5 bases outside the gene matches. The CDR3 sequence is CASSVGSGGAGEQFF. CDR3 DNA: TGTGCCAGCAGCGTAGGTAGCGGGGGGGCCGGTGAGCAGTTCTTC.

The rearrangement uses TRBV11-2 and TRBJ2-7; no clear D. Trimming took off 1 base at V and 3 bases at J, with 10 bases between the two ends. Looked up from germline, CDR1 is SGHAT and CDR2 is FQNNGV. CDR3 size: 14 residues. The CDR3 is CASSLGQVLYEQYF. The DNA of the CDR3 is TGTGCCAGCAGCTTAGGGCAAGTCCTCTACGAGCAGTACTTC.

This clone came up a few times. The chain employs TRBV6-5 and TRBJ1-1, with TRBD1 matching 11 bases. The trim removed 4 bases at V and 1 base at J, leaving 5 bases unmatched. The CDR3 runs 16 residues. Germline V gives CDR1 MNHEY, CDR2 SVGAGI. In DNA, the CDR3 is TGTGCCAGCAGTTTCACCGGGACAGGGGGGAACACTGAAGCTTTCTTT. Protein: CASSFTGTGGNTEAFF.

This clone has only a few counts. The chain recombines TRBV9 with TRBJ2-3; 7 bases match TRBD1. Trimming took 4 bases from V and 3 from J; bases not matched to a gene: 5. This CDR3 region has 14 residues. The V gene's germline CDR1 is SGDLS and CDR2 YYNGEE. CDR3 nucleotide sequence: TGTGCCAGCAGCCCCAGACAGGGAACAGATACGCAGTATTTT. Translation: CASSPRQGTDTQYF.

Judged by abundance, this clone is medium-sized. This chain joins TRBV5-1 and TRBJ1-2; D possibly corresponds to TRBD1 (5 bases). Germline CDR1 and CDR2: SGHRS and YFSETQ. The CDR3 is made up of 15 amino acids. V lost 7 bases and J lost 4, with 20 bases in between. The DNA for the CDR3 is TGCGCCAGCGGACATTGGGAGGGGCGAGGCTATGGCTACACCTTC. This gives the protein CASGHWEGRGYGYTF.

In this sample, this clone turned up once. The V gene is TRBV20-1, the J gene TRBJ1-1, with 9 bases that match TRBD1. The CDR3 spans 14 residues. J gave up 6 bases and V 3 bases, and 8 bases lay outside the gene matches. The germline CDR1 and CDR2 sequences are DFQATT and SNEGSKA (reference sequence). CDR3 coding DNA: TGCAGTGCTAGTCAGGGACAGGGAAAGGCTGAAGCTTTCTTT. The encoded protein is CSASQGQGKAEAFF.

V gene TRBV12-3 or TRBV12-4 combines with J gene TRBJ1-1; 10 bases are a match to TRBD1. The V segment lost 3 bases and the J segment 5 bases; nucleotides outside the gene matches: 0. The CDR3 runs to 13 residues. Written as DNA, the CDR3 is TGTGCCAGCAGTTTGGGACAGGGGACTGAAGCTTTCTTT. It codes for CASSLGQGTEAFF.

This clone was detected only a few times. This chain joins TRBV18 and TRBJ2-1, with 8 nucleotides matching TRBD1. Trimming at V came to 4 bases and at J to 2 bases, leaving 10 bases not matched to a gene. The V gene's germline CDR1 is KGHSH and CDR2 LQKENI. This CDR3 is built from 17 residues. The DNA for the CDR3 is TGTGCCAGCTCACGTTCGGGACAGGTGGGCCCCTACAATGAGCAGTTCTTC. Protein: CASSRSGQVGPYNEQFF.

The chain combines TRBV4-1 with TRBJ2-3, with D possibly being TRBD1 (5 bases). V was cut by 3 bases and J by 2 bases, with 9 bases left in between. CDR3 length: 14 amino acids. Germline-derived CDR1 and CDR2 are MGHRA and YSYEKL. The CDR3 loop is CASSQGRATDTQYF. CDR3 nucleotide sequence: TGCGCCAGCAGCCAGGGGCGTGCCACAGATACGCAGTATTTT.

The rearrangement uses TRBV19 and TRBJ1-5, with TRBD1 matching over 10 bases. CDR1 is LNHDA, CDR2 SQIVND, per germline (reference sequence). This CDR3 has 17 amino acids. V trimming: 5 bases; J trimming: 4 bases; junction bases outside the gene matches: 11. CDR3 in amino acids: CASSGRTGGVGNQPQHF. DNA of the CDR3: TGTGCCAGTAGTGGCAGGACAGGGGGTGTGGGGAATCAGCCCCAGCATTTT.

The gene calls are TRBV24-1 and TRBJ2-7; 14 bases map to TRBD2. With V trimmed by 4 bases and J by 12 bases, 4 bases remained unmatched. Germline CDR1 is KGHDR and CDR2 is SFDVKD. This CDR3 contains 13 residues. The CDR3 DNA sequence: TGTGCCACCAGTGAGACTAGCGGGAGGGCGGGGTACTTC. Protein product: CATSETSGRAGYF.

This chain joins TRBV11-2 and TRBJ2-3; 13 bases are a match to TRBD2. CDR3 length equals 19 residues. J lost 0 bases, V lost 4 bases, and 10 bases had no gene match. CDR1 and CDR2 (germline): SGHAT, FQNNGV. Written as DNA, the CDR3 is TGTGCCAGCAGCTGGACCTCCGGGACTAGCGGGACTAGCACAGATACGCAGTATTTT. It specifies CASSWTSGTSGTSTDTQYF. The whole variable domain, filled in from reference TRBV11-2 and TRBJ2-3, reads EAGVAQSPRYKIIEKRQSVAFWCNPISGHATLYWYQQILGQGPKLLIQFQNNGVVDDSQLPKDRFSAERLKGVDSTLKIQPAKLEDSAVYLCASSWTSGTSGTSTDTQYFGPGTRLTVL.

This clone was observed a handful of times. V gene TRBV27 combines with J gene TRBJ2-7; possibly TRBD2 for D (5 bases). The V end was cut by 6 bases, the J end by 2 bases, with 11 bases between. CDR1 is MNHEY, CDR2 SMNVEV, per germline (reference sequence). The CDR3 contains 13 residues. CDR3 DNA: TGTGCCAGCAGACGGGATGGGCCCTACGAGCAGTACTTC. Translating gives CASRRDGPYEQYF.

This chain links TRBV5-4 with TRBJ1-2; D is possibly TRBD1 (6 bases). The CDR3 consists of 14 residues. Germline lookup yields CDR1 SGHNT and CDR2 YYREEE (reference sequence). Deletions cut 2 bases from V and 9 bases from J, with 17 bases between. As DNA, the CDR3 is TGTGCCAGCAGCTTTCGTCGGACAGAAGGTCGCTACACCTTC. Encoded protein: CASSFRRTEGRYTF.

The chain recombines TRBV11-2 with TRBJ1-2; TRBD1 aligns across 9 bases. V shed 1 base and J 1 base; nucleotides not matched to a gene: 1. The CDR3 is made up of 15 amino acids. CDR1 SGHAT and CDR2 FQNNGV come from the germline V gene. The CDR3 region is CASSLGDRVNYGYTF. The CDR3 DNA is TGTGCCAGCAGCTTAGGGGACAGGGTTAACTATGGCTACACCTTC.

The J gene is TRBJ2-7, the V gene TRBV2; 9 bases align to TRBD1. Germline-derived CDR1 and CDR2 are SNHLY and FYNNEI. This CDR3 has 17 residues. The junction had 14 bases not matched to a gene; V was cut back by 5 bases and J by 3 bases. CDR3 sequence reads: CASSPSTGGSNLYEQYF. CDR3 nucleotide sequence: TGTGCCAGCAGTCCCTCCACAGGGGGCTCCAATCTCTACGAGCAGTACTTC.

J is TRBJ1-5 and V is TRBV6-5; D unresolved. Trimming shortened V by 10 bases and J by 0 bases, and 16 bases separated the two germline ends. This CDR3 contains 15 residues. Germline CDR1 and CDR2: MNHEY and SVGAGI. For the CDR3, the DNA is TGTGCCATCAGGAATTACATAACTAGCAATCAGCCCCAGCATTTT. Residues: CAIRNYITSNQPQHF.